These 18 T cell receptor beta chains were all obtained from the same sample, sequenced in a study of somatic mutations in cytotoxic T cells in rheumatoid arthritis. Using immunoSEQ multiplex PCR, the repertoire was profiled, and TCRdb retains in-frame clones only, with some absent. The sample lists some 30,000 clones, 85% to 90% occurring once. Material: CD8+ T cells sorted from blood. The receptor set was obtained from an adult with rheumatoid arthritis.

This clone was picked up one time. V is TRBV4-1 and J is TRBJ1-6; D possibly corresponds to TRBD1 (5 bases). Looked up from germline, CDR1 is MGHRA and CDR2 is YSYEKL. The V gene lost 0 bases and the J gene lost 7 bases, with 16 bases spanning the gap. The CDR3 loop spans 17 amino acids. The CDR3 sequence: CASSQDRARVMNSPLHF. DNA of the CDR3: TGCGCCAGCAGCCAAGATCGGGCCAGGGTGATGAATTCACCCCTCCACTTT.

For the CDR3, the DNA is TGTGCCAGCAGCTCCTGGACAGGGACTAATGAAAAACTGTTTTTT. As protein: CASSSWTGTNEKLFF. V usage is TRBV11-2 and J usage is TRBJ1-4; 8 bases match TRBD1. The ends lost 4 bases at V and 2 bases at J; junction bases unmatched: 3. The CDR3 is 15 residues long. Germline V gives CDR1 SGHAT, CDR2 FQNNGV.

This chain joins TRBV10-3 and TRBJ2-1, with 9 nucleotides matching TRBD2. Per the germline V gene, CDR1 is ENHRY and CDR2 is SYGVKD. V lost 3 bases to trimming and J lost 7 bases; unmatched junction nucleotides: 7. The CDR3 covers 15 residues. The CDR3 bases are TGTGCCATCAGTGAAGGGGCGGGAGGGCCAAATGAGCAGTTCTTC. This encodes CAISEGAGGPNEQFF.

The rearrangement joins TRBV4-1 to TRBJ2-1; 7 positions match TRBD1. Trimming at V came to 6 bases and at J to 8 bases, leaving 10 bases not matched to a gene. Germline values: CDR1 MGHRA, CDR2 YSYEKL. The CDR3 is made up of 14 amino acids. The CDR3 loop reads CASRTGKSTDEQFF. The CDR3 DNA follows: TGCGCCAGCAGGACAGGGAAAAGTACGGATGAGCAGTTCTTC.

The chain carries TRBV27 and TRBJ2-4; tentative D call: TRBD1 (6 bases). Germline loops: CDR1 MNHEY, CDR2 SMNVEV (reference sequence). V dropped 5 bases and J dropped 1 base, with 9 bases sitting between them. The CDR3 runs to 14 residues. The CDR3 loop reads CASSPGQAKNIQYF. The CDR3 region has the DNA TGTGCCAGCAGTCCCGGACAGGCCAAAAACATTCAGTACTTC.

This chain uses TRBV6-5 with TRBJ2-1; D unresolved. This CDR3 is built from 16 residues. Trimming removed 2 bases from V and 2 bases from J, with 13 bases in between. CDR1 and CDR2 from the germline V gene are MNHEY and SVGAGI. The CDR3 loop is CASSYKSPDPYNEQFF. The CDR3 DNA follows: TGTGCCAGCAGTTACAAGTCACCAGACCCCTACAATGAGCAGTTCTTC.

CDR3: CASSQDVGVEYNEQFF. The CDR3 DNA is TGCGCCAGCAGCCAAGATGTCGGGGTAGAGTACAATGAGCAGTTCTTC. The V call is TRBV4-3, the J call TRBJ2-1; tentative D call: TRBD2 (5 bases). Germline values: CDR1 LGHNA, CDR2 YSLEER. The CDR3 has 16 amino acids. Trimming shortened V by 0 bases and J by 4 bases, and 13 bases separated the two germline ends.

This rearrangement joins TRBV30 to TRBJ1-1, with 9 bases aligning to TRBD1. CDR1 is GTSNPN, CDR2 SVGIG, per germline (reference sequence). The CDR3 consists of 13 residues. V shed 3 bases, J shed 7 bases, and the junction held 6 bases outside the gene matches. CDR3 sequence (DNA): TGTGCCTGGAGGACCGGGACAGGGAGTGAAGCTTTCTTT. It codes for CAWRTGTGSEAFF.

This rearrangement joins TRBV2 to TRBJ2-5; D is ambiguous. The CDR3 totals 15 residues. V lost 2 bases and J 0 bases, leaving 10 bases between the germline ends. Germline CDR1 and CDR2: SNHLY and FYNNEI. In DNA, the CDR3 is TGTGCCAGCAGTGAACCCCCTCGGTACCAAGAGACCCAGTACTTC. As protein: CASSEPPRYQETQYF.

CDR3 bases: TGTGCCAGCAGCTCGGACCTTCCCGACCAGCATTTT. Residues: CASSSDLPDQHF. The chain couples TRBV7-9 to TRBJ1-5; D is unclear. This CDR3 is 12 amino acids long. Germline V CDR1 and CDR2: SEHNR, FQNEAQ (reference sequence). The germline V and J ends were trimmed by 4 bases and 12 bases, with 13 bases remaining between them.

The chain combines TRBV4-3 with TRBJ2-3; 9 bases agree with TRBD1. The V and J ends lost 0 bases and 6 bases, in that order; junction bases with no gene match: 7. CDR3 length equals 16 residues. The germline V gene encodes CDR1 LGHNA and CDR2 YSLEER. CDR3 loop: CASSQDAGQGLDTQYF. The CDR3 bases are TGCGCCAGCAGCCAAGATGCGGGACAGGGCCTCGATACGCAGTATTTT.

This chain links TRBV27 with TRBJ1-5; 7 nucleotides match TRBD1. J lost 2 bases, V lost 5 bases, and 6 bases had no gene match. The CDR3 consists of 15 residues. Germline CDR1 is MNHEY and CDR2 is SMNVEV (reference sequence). CDR3 sequence: CASSPDREGNQPQHF. For the CDR3, the DNA is TGTGCCAGCAGTCCCGACAGGGAAGGCAATCAGCCCCAGCATTTT.

The chain combines TRBV6-5 with TRBJ1-2; D is unresolved. The CDR3 loop spans 14 amino acids. Germline V lookup: CDR1 MNHEY, CDR2 SVGAGI. V was trimmed by 2 bases and J by 8 bases, leaving 15 bases between them. CDR3 protein: CASSYQLPNGGYTF. The CDR3 coding sequence is TGTGCCAGCAGTTACCAACTTCCTAATGGAGGCTACACCTTC.

The V gene is TRBV6-4, the J gene TRBJ2-1; D is uncertain. The CDR3 sequence is 16 residues long. The V end was cut by 0 bases, the J end by 4 bases, with 13 bases between. Germline CDR1 is MRHNA and CDR2 is SNTAGT. Here the CDR3 DNA reads TGTGCCAGCAGTGACTCTTCGGCTCGACCATACAATGAGCAGTTCTTC. This translates into CASSDSSARPYNEQFF.

This chain links TRBV7-2 with TRBJ2-7; D may be TRBD1 (7 bases). The CDR3 contains 14 residues. V lost 3 bases and J 5 bases, leaving 14 bases between the germline ends. CDR1 and CDR2 from the germline V gene are SGHTA and FQGNSA. CDR3: CASSFSQGEDEQYF. Here the CDR3 DNA reads TGTGCCAGCAGCTTCAGTCAGGGGGAGGACGAGCAGTACTTC.

The V and J genes are TRBV5-6 and TRBJ2-7; D is possibly TRBD2 (6 bases). Deletions cut 4 bases from V and 0 bases from J, with 11 bases between. Per the germline V gene, CDR1 is SGHDT and CDR2 is YYEEEE. The CDR3 is made up of 14 amino acids. CDR3 region: CASSGDGSSYEQYF. The DNA of the CDR3 is TGTGCCAGCAGCGGGGACGGGAGCTCCTACGAGCAGTACTTC.

The rearrangement uses TRBV14 and TRBJ2-1; D possibly corresponds to TRBD1 (5 bases). This CDR3 has 14 residues. The germline gives CDR1 SGHDN, CDR2 FVKESK. Trimming took off 4 bases at V and 4 bases at J, with 11 bases between the two ends. The CDR3 spells CASSPFDRYNEQFF. The CDR3 DNA reads as TGTGCCAGCAGCCCTTTCGACAGATACAATGAGCAGTTCTTC.

V usage is TRBV7-3 and J usage is TRBJ2-5; TRBD2 agrees at 7 bases. The CDR3 runs to 16 residues. The germline gives CDR1 SGHTA, CDR2 FQGTGA. V shed 5 bases and J 2 bases; nucleotides not matched to a gene: 11. The CDR3 nucleotides read TGTGCCAGCAGCCAGTGGGGGGGAAGTTCGCAAGAGACCCAGTACTTC. This translates into CASSQWGGSSQETQYF.